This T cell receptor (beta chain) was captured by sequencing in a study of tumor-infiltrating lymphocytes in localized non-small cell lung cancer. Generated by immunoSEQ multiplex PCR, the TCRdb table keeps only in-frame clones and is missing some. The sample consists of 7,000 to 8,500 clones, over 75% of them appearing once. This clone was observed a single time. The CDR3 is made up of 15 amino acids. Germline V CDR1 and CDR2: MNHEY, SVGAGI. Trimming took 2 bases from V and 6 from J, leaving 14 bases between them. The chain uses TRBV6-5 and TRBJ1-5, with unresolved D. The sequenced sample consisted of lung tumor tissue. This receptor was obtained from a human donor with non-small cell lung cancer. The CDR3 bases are TGTGCCAGCAGTTACAGGAGGGATTATCCTCAGCCCCAGCATTTT. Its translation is CASSYRRDYPQPQHF.